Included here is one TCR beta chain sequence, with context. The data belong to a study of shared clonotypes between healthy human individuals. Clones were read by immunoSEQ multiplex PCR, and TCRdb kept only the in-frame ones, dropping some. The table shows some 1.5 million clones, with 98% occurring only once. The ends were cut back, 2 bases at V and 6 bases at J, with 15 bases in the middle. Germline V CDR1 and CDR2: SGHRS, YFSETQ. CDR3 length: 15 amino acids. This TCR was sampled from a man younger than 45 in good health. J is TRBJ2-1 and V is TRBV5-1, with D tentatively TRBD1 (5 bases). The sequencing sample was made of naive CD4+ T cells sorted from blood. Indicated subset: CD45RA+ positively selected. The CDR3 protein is CASSFTDSEFNEQFF. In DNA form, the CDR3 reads TGCGCCAGCAGCTTTACAGACAGCGAATTCAATGAGCAGTTCTTC. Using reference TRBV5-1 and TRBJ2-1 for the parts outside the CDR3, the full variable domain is KAGVTQTPRYLIKTRGQQVTLSCSPISGHRSVSWYQQTPGQGLQFLFEYFSETQRNKGNFPGRFSGRQFSNSRSEMNVSTLELGDSALYLCASSFTDSEFNEQFFGPGTRLTVL.